The present TCR beta chain was sequenced within a study of T cell responses to AZD1222 COVID-19 vaccine (dated by TCRdb to the early 2020s). About the investigation overall: Because spike-specific TCR depth and breadth did not differ between the two schedules, AZD1222 recipients who got a second dose at roughly 4 weeks were pooled with those who got a second dose at roughly 12 weeks. A total of 230 to 250 trial participants underwent TCR sequencing, of whom 207 received two doses of AZD1222 and 26 received two doses of the MenACWY control vaccine. Trial participants were enrolled by age into 18-55, 56-69 and 70-plus year subgroups, with roughly 160, 29 and 62 TCR-sequenced participants respectively.

This sample's time point label indicates: baseline before first vaccination. Vaccinee samples came from UK trials COV001 and COV002, including a single-blind randomized controlled phase 2/3 trial of AZD1222 (ChAdOx1 nCoV-19) in healthy adults. For TCRbeta chain sequencing, PBMC samples from trial participants were taken at day 0 and at day 28 after the second dose. The CDR3 regions of human TCRbeta chains were analyzed by immunosequencing. Turning to the authors' computational methods: TCRs in the repertoires were compared against a reference library of SARS-CoV-2-specific TCRs that had been generated with the MIRA antigen-specificity platform. Breadth was defined as the fraction of unique TCRs that were SARS-CoV-2-associated, and depth was defined as the fraction of total T cells that were SARS-CoV-2-associated. Using the MIRA data, each spike-specific TCR was assigned both to the spike region to which the TCR was reactive and to a CD4 or CD8 class. Log10-transformed breadth and depth values were compared by one-way ANOVA with Sidak's multiple comparisons tests. TCRdb's version of the immuneACCESS table is confined to in-frame rearrangements and falls short of the full clone set. An unresolved V gene accounts for under half of the shortfall where checked; the remainder is of unknown origin. Clone size and the V and J calls come from that table; the DNA yielded D and trimming. Counted in this sample were tens of thousands of clones; approximately 91% of them appeared once. Clones ranked in the top ten supply approximately 22% of the sample.

As regards this clone: It has no known antigen specificity. Base quality data are lacking; no much larger clone is found one base away.

Overall results and qualifications from the work: Vaccine-associated CD4 TCRs spanned the whole spike protein, with dominant responses in regions 160-218 and 743-854. In the small 56-69-year group, the increase in depth fell short of significance, most likely because of low power. Epitopes outside the regions mutated in the B.1.351 and B.1.1.7 variants were reportedly recognized by nearly half of the unique spike-specific TCRs. Because no day 14 peak-response samples were available, the repertoires could be characterized only after the peak T cell response. Conclusions about previously exposed vaccinees are limited, since just six AZD1222 recipients were seropositive for SARS-CoV-2 at baseline. Participants were mostly white British and included more females than males, and it was suggested by the authors that clonal diversity may have been underestimated. After two AZD1222 doses, both the breadth and the depth of spike-specific TCRs were significantly higher than at day 0 and than in MenACWY recipients.

This receptor was taken from an adult in good health. Sequenced material: peripheral blood, taken on day 0 of AZD1222 vaccination.

The nucleotide sequence is TGTGCCAGCGGACAGGGGGACACAGATACGCAGTATTTT. It is translated as CASGQGDTDTQYF. The chain is made from TRBV7-3 and TRBJ2-3; 10 nucleotides in the junction match TRBD1. Trimming takes 8 bases off V and 2 bases off J; junction bases not matched to a gene: 1. CDR1 and CDR2 (SGHTA, FQGTGA) derive from the germline V gene. The CDR3 spans 13 residues, from the cysteine through the phenylalanine. Only the CDR3 portion is preserved as DNA: 39 bases, with reading frame beginning at the first base.